Listed below are T cell receptor beta chains from one sample, sequenced in a study of blood T cell repertoires in COVID-19. Produced via immunoSEQ multiplex PCR; TCRdb's table is partial and in-frame only. Of 95,000 to 150,000 clones in the sample, 85% to 90% were seen once. The sequencing input was peripheral blood. These receptors all come from a woman of 80 years or more with acute or convalescent COVID-19. Both conserved end residues are part of each CDR3. The D gene is left open where the match is weak. Only some rows state a clone size, as once, few, many or a class for expanded clones.

j_gene: TRBJ2-2; d_gene: TRBD2; abundance: .; v_gene: TRBV6-2/TRBV6-3; CDR3nt: TGTGCCAGCAGTTACTCGGGACTAGCGGGCCGGACCGGGGAGCTGTTTTTT; CDR3aa: CASSYSGLAGRTGELFF
j_gene: TRBJ2-7; d_gene: TRBD1; abundance: .; v_gene: TRBV7-9; CDR3nt: TGTGCCAGCAGCAACTCCGGGACAGGGGGTCTGTACTTC; CDR3aa: CASSNSGTGGLYF
j_gene: TRBJ1-1; d_gene: .; abundance: .; v_gene: TRBV4-2; CDR3nt: TGTGCCAGCAGCCAAGTTTCCCCGACAGGCTACACTGAAGCTTTCTTT; CDR3aa: CASSQVSPTGYTEAFF
j_gene: TRBJ1-4; d_gene: .; abundance: .; v_gene: TRBV3-1/TRBV3-2; CDR3nt: TGTGCCAGCAGCCCTTCGAGGAGAAATGAAAAACTGTTTTTT; CDR3aa: CASSPSRRNEKLFF
j_gene: TRBJ1-4; d_gene: TRBD1; abundance: .; v_gene: TRBV7-2; CDR3nt: TGTGCCAGCAGCCCCAACAGGGGACTTAATGAAAAACTGTTTTTT; CDR3aa: CASSPNRGLNEKLFF
j_gene: TRBJ1-1; d_gene: .; abundance: once; v_gene: TRBV2; CDR3nt: TGTGCCAGCACTCGTGACAGCTACAACACTGAAGCTTTCTTT; CDR3aa: CASTRDSYNTEAFF
j_gene: TRBJ1-1; d_gene: .; abundance: .; v_gene: TRBV28; CDR3nt: TGTGCCAGCAGGCCACCCGGGACACCAATCTCCGAGGCTTTCTTT; CDR3aa: CASRPPGTPISEAFF
j_gene: TRBJ1-1; d_gene: .; abundance: .; v_gene: TRBV19; CDR3nt: TGTGCCAGTAGTGTCCGAACGGGGAACACTGAAGCTTTCTTT; CDR3aa: CASSVRTGNTEAFF
j_gene: TRBJ1-2; d_gene: .; abundance: .; v_gene: TRBV2; CDR3nt: TGTGCCAGCAGTGGAGACATCGGTCGCTACACCTTC; CDR3aa: CASSGDIGRYTF
j_gene: TRBJ2-1; d_gene: TRBD1; abundance: .; v_gene: TRBV5-1; CDR3nt: TGCGCCAGCAGCTTAAGACAGGGATGGGAGCAGTTCTTC; CDR3aa: CASSLRQGWEQFF
j_gene: TRBJ1-5; d_gene: TRBD1; abundance: .; v_gene: TRBV12-3/TRBV12-4; CDR3nt: TGTGCCAGCAGTTTAACAGGGGGACAGCCCCAGCATTTT; CDR3aa: CASSLTGGQPQHF
j_gene: TRBJ1-1; d_gene: TRBD1; abundance: .; v_gene: TRBV7-9; CDR3nt: TGTGCCAGCAGCGACAAGGACAGGGATGGTGCTGAAGCTTTCTTT; CDR3aa: CASSDKDRDGAEAFF
j_gene: TRBJ2-7; d_gene: .; abundance: .; v_gene: TRBV2; CDR3nt: TGTGCCAGCAAGCAGGGCATCAACTACGAGCAGTACTTC; CDR3aa: CASKQGINYEQYF
j_gene: TRBJ1-4; d_gene: .; abundance: few; v_gene: TRBV10-2; CDR3nt: TGCGCCAGCAGTCAGGCCTTCGGACAGTCTAATGAAAAACTGTTTTTT; CDR3aa: CASSQAFGQSNEKLFF
j_gene: TRBJ1-5; d_gene: TRBD1; abundance: .; v_gene: TRBV15; CDR3nt: TGTGCCACCAGCGGTGGGGACAGGGTGTTGAAGCAGCCCCAGCATTTT; CDR3aa: CATSGGDRVLKQPQHF
j_gene: TRBJ1-1; d_gene: .; abundance: .; v_gene: TRBV2; CDR3nt: TGTGCCAGCAGCAACAGGGAGAACACTGAAGCTTTCTTT; CDR3aa: CASSNRENTEAFF
j_gene: TRBJ2-1; d_gene: TRBD2; abundance: .; v_gene: TRBV20-1; CDR3nt: TGCAGTGCTAGTAGAGGACTAGCGGGACTTGAGCAGTTCTTC; CDR3aa: CSASRGLAGLEQFF
j_gene: TRBJ1-5; d_gene: .; abundance: .; v_gene: TRBV28; CDR3nt: TGTGCCAGCAGTGGGGGGGGGTTTCAAAATCAGCCCCAGCATTTT; CDR3aa: CASSGGGFQNQPQHF
j_gene: TRBJ2-1; d_gene: TRBD2; abundance: .; v_gene: TRBV4-1; CDR3nt: TGCGCCAGCAGCCGTACCGGGACTAGCTCCTACAATGAGCAGTTCTTC; CDR3aa: CASSRTGTSSYNEQFF
j_gene: TRBJ1-1; d_gene: TRBD1; abundance: .; v_gene: TRBV19; CDR3nt: TGTGCCAGTAGTATGACAGGGGGTGAAGCTTTCTTT; CDR3aa: CASSMTGGEAFF
j_gene: TRBJ1-2; d_gene: .; abundance: .; v_gene: TRBV7-2; CDR3nt: TGTGCCAGCACCTCAGGGCCTACCTATGGCTACACCTTC; CDR3aa: CASTSGPTYGYTF
j_gene: TRBJ1-2; d_gene: .; abundance: .; v_gene: TRBV20-1; CDR3nt: TGCAGTGCTAGGATCGGGTATGGCTACACCTTC; CDR3aa: CSARIGYGYTF
j_gene: TRBJ1-4; d_gene: .; abundance: .; v_gene: TRBV6-6; CDR3nt: TGTGCCAGCAGTGCCGGACAGATATCAAATGAAAAACTGTTTTTT; CDR3aa: CASSAGQISNEKLFF
j_gene: TRBJ1-5; d_gene: .; abundance: .; v_gene: TRBV29-1; CDR3nt: TGCAGCGTTGATCAGGGGCGGATTAGCAATCAGCCCCAGCATTTT; CDR3aa: CSVDQGRISNQPQHF